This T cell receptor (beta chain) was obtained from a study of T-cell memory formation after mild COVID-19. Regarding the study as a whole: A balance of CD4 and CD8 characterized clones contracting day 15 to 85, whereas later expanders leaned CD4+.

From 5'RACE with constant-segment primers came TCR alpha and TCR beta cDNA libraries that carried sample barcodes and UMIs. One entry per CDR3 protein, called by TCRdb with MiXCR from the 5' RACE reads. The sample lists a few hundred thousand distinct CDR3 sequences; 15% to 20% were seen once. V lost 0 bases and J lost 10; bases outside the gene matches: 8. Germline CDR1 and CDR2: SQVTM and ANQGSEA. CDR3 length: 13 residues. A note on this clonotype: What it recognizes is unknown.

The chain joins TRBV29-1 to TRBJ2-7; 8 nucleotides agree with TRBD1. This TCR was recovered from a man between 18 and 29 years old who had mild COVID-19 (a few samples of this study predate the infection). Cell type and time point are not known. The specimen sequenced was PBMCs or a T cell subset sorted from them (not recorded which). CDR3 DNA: TGCAGCGTTGAAGATCAGGCAGGGGGCCTCCAGTACTTC. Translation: CSVEDQAGGLQYF.